This T cell receptor (beta chain) was identified during a study of early T cells in non-severe SARS-CoV-2 infection. Whole-study context: Sequencing of bulk RNA from unsorted whole blood was done, without chain pairing.

The CDR3 consists of 14 residues. Between the trimmed V and J ends, which lost 5 bases and 3 bases, there was a span of 13 bases. Looked up from germline, CDR1 is SGHAT and CDR2 is FQNNGV. Study-level results: VDJdb matching skewed toward anti-spike CD8 responses, missing private and CD4 specificities.

Attachment of unique molecular identifiers was made to individual cDNA molecules. TCRdb ran MiXCR on the 5' RACE reads and lists one entry per CDR3 protein. This sample has approximately 85,000 distinct CDR3 sequences; roughly an eighth occur once, and the top ten carry under 8%. This clonotype was detected a few times. Its matching antigen is unknown. This chain connects TRBV11-2 to TRBJ1-2, with D uncertain. The TCR comes from an adult who was a healthcare worker with PCR-confirmed SARS-CoV-2 infection or an uninfected control (not recorded which). Sample: whole blood. The CDR3 loop is CASSLSGGHYGYTF. Here the CDR3 DNA reads TGTGCCAGCAGCCTTTCTGGAGGACACTATGGCTACACCTTC.